This T cell receptor (beta chain) was recorded in a study of vaccination effects on CD4 cells after COVID-19. As for the study in general: Either the BNT162b2 or mRNA-1273 vaccine was given to participants in two doses.

Comment on this clone: Its target is not known.

Clones were read by immunoSEQ multiplex PCR, and TCRdb kept only the in-frame ones, dropping some. The sample shows roughly 76,000 clones, around 70% of them seen only once. Sequencing was preceded by expansion of antigen-specific CD4+ T cells with viral peptide pools in the ViraFEST assay. With around ten days of culture completed, CD4+ T cells were isolated. This receptor was identified in a human donor who received a COVID-19 vaccine. Material: CD4+ T cells from PBMCs cultured with HCoV-229E spike peptides, obtained before COVID-19 vaccination.

The CDR3 spells CASSLVGGNTIYF. CDR3 coding DNA: TGTGCCAGCAGTTTAGTCGGGGGGAACACCATATATTTT. This rearrangement joins TRBV12-3 or TRBV12-4 to TRBJ1-3, with a weak D call TRBD1 (5 bases). This CDR3 spans 13 amino acids. V was shortened by 1 base and J by 7 bases, with 8 bases between the two germline ends.